Shown below are 18 T cell receptor beta chains from a single sample sequenced in a study of technical replicates of blood from a handful of donors (dated by TCRdb to about 2017). The library was generated by the immunoSEQ multiplex PCR assay. The table was pulled from immuneACCESS by TCRdb, which kept in-frame rearrangements only. Such tables lose some clones; where checked, under half of the loss comes from unresolved V genes, and the rest has no known cause. The sample table contains fewer than 70,000 clones; only one count was recorded for around 94% of them. The ten largest clones take up 0.2% to 0.25% of the sample. Sequencing input: T cells isolated from PBMCs. The receptors derive from a human donor in good health.

CDR3 nucleotide sequence: TGTGCCAGCAGCGTAACTAGCGGGGGATACGAGCAGTACTTC. Translated, it gives CASSVTSGGYEQYF. The chain links TRBV9 to TRBJ2-7, with 11 bases lining up with TRBD2. The trim removed 1 base at V and 4 bases at J, leaving 1 base unmatched. The germline gives CDR1 SGDLS, CDR2 YYNGEE. The CDR3 sequence is 14 residues long. The full variable domain, completed using reference TRBV9 and TRBJ2-7, is DSGVTQTPKHLITATGQRVTLRCSPRSGDLSVYWYQQSLDQGLQFLIQYYNGEERAKGNILERFSAQQFPDLHSELNLSSLELGDSALYFCASSVTSGGYEQYFGPGTRLTVT.

J is TRBJ1-1 and V is TRBV7-9; unclear D gene. CDR3 length: 13 residues. The germline V and J ends were trimmed by 5 bases and 6 bases, with 13 bases remaining between them. In germline, CDR1 is SEHNR, CDR2 FQNEAQ (reference sequence). The CDR3 nucleotides read TGTGCCAGCAGCGCTACCCCTCTCTCTGAAGCTTTCTTT. Its protein is CASSATPLSEAFF.

The genes are TRBV7-2 and TRBJ2-7, with a weak D call TRBD2 (6 bases). The CDR3 consists of 14 residues. Germline V gives CDR1 SGHTA, CDR2 FQGNSA. The V end was cut by 2 bases, the J end by 3 bases, with 11 bases between. The CDR3 coding sequence is TGTGCCAGCAGCTTAATGGCGGGGAACTACGAGCAGTACTTC. Translation gives CASSLMAGNYEQYF.

V gene TRBV28 combines with J gene TRBJ2-3; TRBD2 matches 9 bases. The V gene's germline CDR1 is MDHEN and CDR2 SYDVKM. This CDR3 comprises 16 residues. V lost 5 bases, J lost 0 bases, and 6 bases stayed unmatched. CDR3 residues: CASSPHSGRSTDTQYF. In DNA, the CDR3 is TGTGCCAGCAGTCCGCATAGCGGGAGAAGCACAGATACGCAGTATTTT.

The rearrangement joins TRBV10-2 to TRBJ1-1, with 8 nucleotides matching TRBD1. There are 17 residues in the CDR3. Germline V gene sequence: CDR1 WSHSY, CDR2 SAAADI. After removal of 4 bases from V and 0 bases from J, the junction contained 10 bases not matched to a gene. The CDR3 region has the DNA TGCGCCAGCAGTGGTCGACGACAGGGGAAGATGAACACTGAAGCTTTCTTT. Residues: CASSGRRQGKMNTEAFF.

The genes are TRBV14 and TRBJ2-7; the D is unclear. Per germline, CDR1 SGHDN and CDR2 FVKESK. This CDR3 is 14 amino acids long. V was pared by 2 bases and J by 1 base, with 9 bases between. As DNA, the CDR3 is TGTGCCAGCAGCCAACCTGCCACATCCTACGAGCAGTACTTC. Translating it yields CASSQPATSYEQYF.

This clone is a singleton in its sample. J is TRBJ2-7 and V is TRBV28; maybe TRBD1 (6 bases). The germline V and J ends were trimmed by 5 bases and 0 bases, with 14 bases remaining between them. Looked up from germline, CDR1 is MDHEN and CDR2 is SYDVKM. CDR3 length: 15 amino acids. CDR3 in amino acids: CASSPEGHLSYEQYF. Written as DNA, the CDR3 is TGTGCCAGCAGTCCCGAGGGACACCTCTCCTACGAGCAGTACTTC.

V is TRBV14 and J is TRBJ2-7, with 11 bases fitting TRBD1. The germline V gene has CDR1 SGHDN and CDR2 FVKESK. V gave up 4 bases and J gave up 7 bases; unmatched junction bases: 9. This CDR3 contains 15 residues. CDR3 nucleotide sequence: TGTGCCAGCAGCCCGATGAGGACAGGGGGCGATGAGCAGTACTTC. Translated: CASSPMRTGGDEQYF.

The V call is TRBV6-5, the J call TRBJ2-6, with a weak D call TRBD1 (5 bases). Trimming took off 2 bases at V and 0 bases at J, with 8 bases between the two ends. There are 16 residues in the CDR3. Germline V CDR1 and CDR2: MNHEY, SVGAGI. Here the CDR3 DNA reads TGTGCCAGCAGTTACCTGACAGCCTCTGGGGCCAACGTCCTGACTTTC. This codes for CASSYLTASGANVLTF.

This chain links TRBV5-4 with TRBJ1-2; TRBD1 is a possible D gene (5 bases). This CDR3 has 13 residues. The germline gives CDR1 SGHNT, CDR2 YYREEE (reference sequence). Trimming stripped 0 bases from V and 5 bases from J, with 8 bases between. CDR3 nucleotide sequence: TGTGCCAGCAGCTTGGGAGCAGGGTATGGCTACACCTTC. As protein: CASSLGAGYGYTF.

The J gene is TRBJ2-7, the V gene TRBV11-3, with 9 positions matching TRBD1. The trim removed 4 bases at V and 5 bases at J, leaving 3 bases unmatched. The germline CDR1 and CDR2 sequences are SGHNT and YENEEA. The CDR3 loop spans 13 amino acids. CDR3 sequence (DNA): TGTGCCAGCAGCTCACAGGGGGCGGACGAGCAGTACTTC. Amino acid sequence: CASSSQGADEQYF.

This chain uses TRBV7-9 with TRBJ2-1; D may be TRBD2 (5 bases). V was shortened by 1 base and J by 5 bases, with 12 bases between the two germline ends. Per the germline V gene, CDR1 is SEHNR and CDR2 is FQNEAQ (reference sequence). CDR3 length: 15 residues. CDR3 residues: CASSLVAGPDNEQFF. CDR3 nucleotide sequence: TGTGCCAGCAGCTTAGTTGCGGGCCCCGACAATGAGCAGTTCTTC.

The rearrangement uses TRBV5-4 and TRBJ2-2; 7 bases map to TRBD2. Germline V gene data show CDR1 as SGHNT and CDR2 as YYREEE (reference sequence). There are 16 residues in the CDR3. V lost 5 bases and J lost 3; bases outside the gene matches: 10. CDR3 sequence: CASSPGAAGYTGELFF. CDR3 DNA: TGTGCCAGCAGTCCCGGGGCAGCGGGGTACACCGGGGAGCTGTTTTTT.

The chain carries TRBV11-2 and TRBJ1-6, with D hard to call. Trimming pared 5 bases from V and 8 bases from J, leaving 4 bases between. In germline, CDR1 is SGHAT, CDR2 FQNNGV. This CDR3 spans 11 amino acids. The CDR3 spells CASSRDSPLHF. The CDR3 DNA sequence: TGTGCCAGCAGCCGGGATTCACCCCTCCACTTT.

V usage is TRBV6-6 and J usage is TRBJ2-7; 7 bases are a match to TRBD1. The V gene end was trimmed by 8 bases and the J gene end by 1 base; junction bases not matched to a gene: 8. Looked up from germline, CDR1 is MNHNY and CDR2 is SVGAGI (reference sequence). The CDR3 length is 14 residues. The CDR3 here is CASSPGQPSYEQYF. CDR3 nucleotide sequence: TGTGCCAGCTCGCCGGGACAGCCGTCCTACGAGCAGTACTTC.

The chain recombines TRBV20-1 with TRBJ2-5; no clear D. The germline CDR1 and CDR2 sequences are DFQATT and SNEGSKA (reference sequence). The CDR3 contains 11 residues. The V gene lost 5 bases and the J gene lost 0 bases, with 4 bases spanning the gap. Here the CDR3 reads CSAFNQETQYF. The DNA of the CDR3 is TGCAGTGCTTTTAACCAAGAGACCCAGTACTTC.

About this clone: The identical CDR3 is also encoded by other nucleotide sequences in the sample. The chain uses TRBV5-1 and TRBJ2-1; 8 positions agree with TRBD1. The CDR3 has 14 residues. J lost 6 bases, V lost 4 bases, and 6 bases had no gene match. The germline V gene has CDR1 SGHRS and CDR2 YFSETQ. This CDR3 reads CASSPGQGPNEQFF. The CDR3 coding sequence is TGCGCCAGCAGCCCCGGACAGGGTCCCAATGAGCAGTTCTTC. Supplemented by reference TRBV5-1 and TRBJ2-1, the full variable domain reads KAGVTQTPRYLIKTRGQQVTLSCSPISGHRSVSWYQQTPGQGLQFLFEYFSETQRNKGNFPGRFSGRQFSNSRSEMNVSTLELGDSALYLCASSPGQGPNEQFFGPGTRLTVL.

CDR3 DNA: TGTGCCAGCAGCTTGTATCTCTCCCCAGATACGCAGTATTTT. It encodes CASSLYLSPDTQYF. This chain uses TRBV5-5 with TRBJ2-3, with D unresolved. V was clipped by 1 base and J by 4 bases, with 10 bases between them. Germline CDR1 and CDR2: SGHKS and YYEKEE (reference sequence). The CDR3 spans 14 residues.